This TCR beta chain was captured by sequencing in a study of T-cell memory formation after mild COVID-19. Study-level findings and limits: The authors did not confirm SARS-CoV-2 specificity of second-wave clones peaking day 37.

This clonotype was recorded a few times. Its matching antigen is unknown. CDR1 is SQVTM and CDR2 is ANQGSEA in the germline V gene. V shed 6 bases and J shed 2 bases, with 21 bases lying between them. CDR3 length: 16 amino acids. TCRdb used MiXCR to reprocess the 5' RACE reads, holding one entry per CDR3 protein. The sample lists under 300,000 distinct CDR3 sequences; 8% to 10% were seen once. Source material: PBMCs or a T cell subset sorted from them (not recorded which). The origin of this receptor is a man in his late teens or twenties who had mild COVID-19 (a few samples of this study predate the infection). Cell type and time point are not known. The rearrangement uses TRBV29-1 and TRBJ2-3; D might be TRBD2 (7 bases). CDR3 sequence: CSVGGGDLLVTDTQYF. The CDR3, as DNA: TGCAGCGTGGGAGGGGGGGATCTACTTGTCACAGATACGCAGTATTTT.